These 26 T cell receptor beta chains came from one sample sequenced in a study of radiation and T cells in renal cell carcinoma. Produced via immunoSEQ multiplex PCR; TCRdb's table is partial and in-frame only. Of around 99,000 clones listed, roughly 88% are singletons. Stated time point: blood 4 weeks post-SBRT, at nephrectomy. Treatment of the sample: 15 Gy SBRT to primary tumor, nephrectomy 4 weeks later. The source material was blood, sampled from a patient whose treatment included radiotherapy and nephrectomy. Receptor source: a man aged 60-69 years with renal cell carcinoma.

This chain connects TRBV7-8 to TRBJ2-1, with D unresolved. The CDR3 covers 12 residues. Germline-derived CDR1 and CDR2 are SGHVS and FQNEAQ. Trimming removed 3 bases at V and 6 bases at J, with 6 bases between. Here the CDR3 DNA reads TGTGCCAGCAGCTTGTCCATCAATGAGCAGTTCTTC. It codes for CASSLSINEQFF. The full variable domain, rest sourced from reference TRBV7-8 and TRBJ2-1, is GAGVSQSPRYKVAKRGQDVALRCDPISGHVSLFWYQQALGQGPEFLTYFQNEAQLDKSGLPSDRFFAERPEGSVSTLKIQRTQQEDSAVYLCASSLSINEQFFGPGTRLTVL.

The V gene is TRBV10-3, the J gene TRBJ2-3; D gene uncertain. Germline CDR1 reads ENHRY; CDR2 reads SYGVKD. The germline V and J ends were trimmed by 10 bases and 0 bases, with 14 bases remaining between them. The CDR3 extends over 14 amino acids. CDR3 DNA sequence: TGTGCCACCCGAGAGGAACCTAGCACAGATACGCAGTATTTT. Protein product: CATREEPSTDTQYF.

The chain carries TRBV5-4 and TRBJ1-4; unclear D gene. Germline V gives CDR1 SGHNT, CDR2 YYREEE (reference sequence). Trimming cost V 0 bases and J 6 bases, with 12 bases left between them. The length of the CDR3 is 15 residues. The CDR3 nucleotides read TGTGCCAGCAGCTTGGCTGGGGATGGTGATGAAAAACTGTTTTTT. This encodes CASSLAGDGDEKLFF.

The chain links TRBV5-6 to TRBJ2-7; 9 positions match TRBD2. Germline V CDR1 and CDR2: SGHDT, YYEEEE. The J segment lost 0 bases and the V segment lost 2 bases, leaving 0 bases of the junction unmatched. This CDR3 region has 14 residues. The CDR3 nucleotides are TGTGCCAGCAGCTTTAGCGGGAGCTCCTACGAGCAGTACTTC. Protein sequence: CASSFSGSSYEQYF. Full variable domain (outside the CDR3, taken from reference TRBV5-6 and TRBJ2-7): DAGVTQSPTHLIKTRGQQVTLRCSPKSGHDTVSWYQQALGQGPQFIFQYYEEEERQRGNFPDRFSGHQFPNYSSELNVNALLLGDSALYLCASSFSGSSYEQYFGPGTRLTVT.

The chain combines TRBV7-2 with TRBJ2-7; 9 bases line up with TRBD2. The V and J ends lost 4 bases and 0 bases, in that order; junction bases with no gene match: 4. CDR1 SGHTA and CDR2 FQGNSA come from the germline V gene. This CDR3 contains 15 residues. CDR3 nucleotides: TGTGCCAGCAGCTCAGCGGGAGGCCCCTCCTACGAGCAGTACTTC. This codes for CASSSAGGPSYEQYF.

This chain links TRBV10-3 with TRBJ2-7; 14 positions match TRBD2. Trimming removed 11 bases from V and 6 bases from J; junction bases left unmatched: 6. The CDR3 contains 13 residues. Germline lookup yields CDR1 ENHRY and CDR2 SYGVKD. CDR3 in DNA: TGTGCCGGACGACTAGCGGGAGGGGTCGAGCAGTACTTC. Protein sequence: CAGRLAGGVEQYF.

The chain links TRBV5-1 to TRBJ2-7; weak D call: TRBD2 (6 bases). The ends were cut back, 7 bases at V and 5 bases at J, with 10 bases in the middle. The CDR3 extends over 11 amino acids. Germline V gene sequence: CDR1 SGHRS, CDR2 YFSETQ. CDR3 residues: CASRDFDEQYF. DNA of the CDR3: TGCGCCAGCCGGGACTTCGACGAGCAGTACTTC.

The CDR3 loop reads CASSLERENEQFF. CDR3 in DNA: TGTGCCAGCAGCTTAGAGAGGGAGAATGAGCAGTTCTTC. This chain links TRBV11-3 with TRBJ2-1; D may be TRBD2 (5 bases). Trimming took off 0 bases at V and 7 bases at J, with 7 bases between the two ends. The length of the CDR3 is 13 residues. CDR1 SGHNT and CDR2 YENEEA come from the germline V gene. Drawing the rest from reference TRBV11-3 and TRBJ2-1, the complete variable domain is EAGVVQSPRYKIIEKKQPVAFWCNPISGHNTLYWYLQNLGQGPELLIRYENEEAVDDSQLPKDRFSAERLKGVDSTLKIQPAELGDSAVYLCASSLERENEQFFGPGTRLTVL.

This chain joins TRBV11-2 and TRBJ1-5, with 10 bases lining up with TRBD1. The germline CDR1 and CDR2 sequences are SGHAT and FQNNGV. Trimming cost V 4 bases and J 7 bases; bases outside gene matches: 7. The CDR3 length is 15 residues. CDR3 protein: CASSSDRGSRQPQHF. The CDR3 DNA is TGTGCCAGCAGCTCGGACAGGGGGAGTAGGCAGCCCCAGCATTTT.

This chain joins TRBV27 and TRBJ2-6; weak D call: TRBD1 (5 bases). The CDR3 runs 16 residues. The germline V gene encodes CDR1 MNHEY and CDR2 SMNVEV (reference sequence). With 5 bases removed from V and 2 bases from J, the gap between germline ends came to 13 bases. In nucleotides, the CDR3 is TGTGCCAGCAGTCCTACCCTCAGGGCTGGGGCCAACGTCCTGACTTTC. This sequence encodes CASSPTLRAGANVLTF.

This clone was detected a few times. The rearrangement joins TRBV7-9 to TRBJ1-5; D is undetermined. V lost 0 bases, J lost 0 bases, and 3 bases lay in between. CDR1 and CDR2 from the germline V gene are SEHNR and FQNEAQ (reference sequence). The CDR3 extends over 14 amino acids. The CDR3 DNA sequence: TGTGCCAGCAGCTTAGCAGGTAGCAATCAGCCCCAGCATTTT. Translated: CASSLAGSNQPQHF.

This chain uses TRBV6-5 with TRBJ1-1; D perhaps matches TRBD1 (5 bases). Trimming removed 4 bases at V and 5 bases at J, with 14 bases between. Germline V gene sequence: CDR1 MNHEY, CDR2 SVGAGI. The length of the CDR3 is 14 residues. Written as DNA, the CDR3 is TGTGCCAGCAGTTCGGGGCCCGGGGAGACTGAAGCTTTCTTT. Its translation: CASSSGPGETEAFF.

CDR3 coding DNA: TGTGCCAGCAGTGATTCATCAGGTTCAGCGGTGCTCGAGCAGTACTTC. This translates into CASSDSSGSAVLEQYF. The chain combines TRBV6-1 with TRBJ2-7, with a tentative D call TRBD2 (5 bases). The germline CDR1 and CDR2 sequences are MNHNS and SASEGT. Trimming took off 3 bases at V and 6 bases at J, with 21 bases between the two ends. The CDR3 has 16 residues.

The chain links TRBV19 to TRBJ2-7; possibly TRBD1 for D (5 bases). V lost 5 bases and J 2 bases, leaving 10 bases between the germline ends. The germline gives CDR1 LNHDA, CDR2 SQIVND (reference sequence). The CDR3 sequence is 13 residues long. The CDR3 sequence is CASSYTGPYEQYF. The CDR3 coding sequence is TGTGCCAGTAGTTACACAGGTCCCTACGAGCAGTACTTC.

V gene TRBV6-6 combines with J gene TRBJ2-1, with a possible D match to TRBD2 (5 bases). From germline, CDR1 is MNHNY and CDR2 SVGAGI (reference sequence). The V gene lost 7 bases and the J gene lost 6 bases, with 10 bases spanning the gap. This CDR3 spans 12 amino acids. DNA for the CDR3: TGTGCCAGCAAAGCGGTGGCCAATGAGCAGTTCTTC. Residues: CASKAVANEQFF.

J is TRBJ2-3 and V is TRBV7-8; D is unclear. There are 13 residues in the CDR3. Germline CDR1 reads SGHVS; CDR2 reads FQNEAQ. V was clipped by 0 bases and J by 5 bases, with 6 bases between them. The CDR3 is CASSLARRDTQYF. The CDR3 nucleotides read TGTGCCAGCAGCTTAGCAAGGAGAGATACGCAGTATTTT.

The chain carries TRBV30 and TRBJ2-5; D call uncertain. CDR1 and CDR2 (germline): GTSNPN, SVGIG (reference sequence). CDR3 size: 15 residues. V shed 0 bases and J shed 1 base, with 12 bases lying between them. The CDR3 region is CAWSVKVQFQETQYF. CDR3 in DNA: TGTGCCTGGAGTGTCAAGGTCCAATTCCAAGAGACCCAGTACTTC. Combining the CDR3 with reference TRBV30 and TRBJ2-5 gives the whole variable domain SQTIHQWPATLVQPVGSPLSLECTVEGTSNPNLYWYRQAAGRGLQLLFYSVGIGQISSEVPQNLSASRPQDRQFILSSKKLLLSDSGFYLCAWSVKVQFQETQYFGPGTRLLVL.

The chain carries TRBV5-1 and TRBJ2-3, with 11 bases that match TRBD2. The germline V gene encodes CDR1 SGHRS and CDR2 YFSETQ. The CDR3 covers 14 residues. J gave up 3 bases and V 3 bases, and 0 bases lay outside the gene matches. The CDR3 region is CASSWTSGTDTQYF. The DNA of the CDR3 is TGCGCCAGCAGCTGGACTAGCGGGACAGATACGCAGTATTTT.

This clone occurred once. This chain uses TRBV19 with TRBJ1-2; D ambiguous. The germline V gene has CDR1 LNHDA and CDR2 SQIVND (reference sequence). This CDR3 contains 13 residues. The ends were cut back, 4 bases at V and 4 bases at J, with 10 bases in the middle. The DNA for the CDR3 is TGTGCCAGTAGTACCGTCCCAGCCTATGGCTACACCTTC. Its translation: CASSTVPAYGYTF. Full variable domain (outside the CDR3, taken from reference TRBV19 and TRBJ1-2): DGGITQSPKYLFRKEGQNVTLSCEQNLNHDAMYWYRQDPGQGLRLIYYSQIVNDFQKGDIAEGYSVSREKKESFPLTVTSAQKNPTAFYLCASSTVPAYGYTFGSGTRLTVV.

The chain employs TRBV6-5 and TRBJ2-3; 7 bases fit TRBD1. Trimming took 8 bases from V and 0 from J; bases not matched to a gene: 5. Germline CDR1 MNHEY, CDR2 SVGAGI. The CDR3 consists of 14 residues. CDR3 in amino acids: CASRRGQSTDTQYF. CDR3 nucleotide sequence: TGTGCCAGCCGAAGGGGACAGAGCACAGATACGCAGTATTTT.

The rearrangement joins TRBV7-3 to TRBJ2-4; TRBD1 is a possible D gene (6 bases). This CDR3 comprises 17 residues. V lost 0 bases and J 3 bases, leaving 15 bases between the germline ends. The germline gives CDR1 SGHTA, CDR2 FQGTGA. This chain's CDR3 is CASSLTFGGLDKNIQYF. In DNA form, the CDR3 reads TGTGCCAGCAGCTTAACGTTTGGGGGCCTCGACAAAAACATTCAGTACTTC.

The rearrangement uses TRBV27 and TRBJ2-5; TRBD2 aligns across 13 bases. The V and J ends lost 6 bases and 0 bases, in that order; junction bases with no gene match: 7. Germline lookup yields CDR1 MNHEY and CDR2 SMNVEV (reference sequence). The CDR3 contains 17 residues. CDR3 DNA sequence: TGTGCCAGCAGCCGACTAGCGGGAGGCCTGTACCAAGAGACCCAGTACTTC. As protein: CASSRLAGGLYQETQYF.

The chain recombines TRBV5-1 with TRBJ2-5; TRBD2 matches 13 bases. CDR1 is SGHRS and CDR2 is YFSETQ in the germline V gene. Trimming at V came to 4 bases and at J to 0 bases, leaving 15 bases not matched to a gene. This CDR3 contains 20 residues. In DNA form, the CDR3 reads TGCGCCAGCAGCCGAACCCTTCCGGGACTAGCGGGATTATACCAAGAGACCCAGTACTTC. Translated, it gives CASSRTLPGLAGLYQETQYF.

The chain links TRBV7-9 to TRBJ1-4; D is undetermined. This CDR3 region has 17 residues. The V gene lost 1 base and the J gene lost 0 bases, with 12 bases spanning the gap. Looked up from germline, CDR1 is SEHNR and CDR2 is FQNEAQ (reference sequence). CDR3 in amino acids: CASSLVGIGPTNEKLFF. CDR3 nucleotides: TGTGCCAGCAGCTTAGTCGGGATAGGGCCAACTAATGAAAAACTGTTTTTT.

The chain recombines TRBV6-4 with TRBJ2-3; 7 bases align to TRBD1. CDR3 size: 12 residues. The V gene's germline CDR1 is MRHNA and CDR2 SNTAGT. The ends lost 6 bases at V and 9 bases at J; junction bases unmatched: 6. Written as DNA, the CDR3 is TGTGCCAGCAGCGAAACAGGGGCCACGCAGTATTTT. Its protein product is CASSETGATQYF.

CDR3 protein: CSARPIDTQYF. In DNA form, the CDR3 reads TGCAGTGCTAGGCCGATAGATACGCAGTATTTT. The chain links TRBV20-1 to TRBJ2-3; D uncertain. The CDR3 loop spans 11 amino acids. The germline V gene has CDR1 DFQATT and CDR2 SNEGSKA (reference sequence). Trimming removed 3 bases at V and 5 bases at J, with 6 bases between.